These T cell receptor beta chains were read from a single sample in a study of T cell responses to AZD1222 COVID-19 vaccine. Sequencing used immunoSEQ multiplex PCR; TCRdb keeps in-frame clones, though not all of them. The data show around 72,000 clones, with around nine tenths seen just once and around 24% held by the top ten. The specimen comprised peripheral blood, sampled on day 0 of AZD1222 vaccination. The receptors shown here come from an adult in good health. The CDR3 runs from the conserved cysteine through the conserved F or W. A D gene is named only where the DNA matches it firmly. Clone size is stated in some rows and not others, as once, few, many or a class when expanded.

CDR3nt | CDR3aa | d_gene | v_gene | abundance | j_gene
TGTGCCAGCAGCCCAACTAGAGAAGAGACCCAGTACTTC | CASSPTREETQYF | - | TRBV7-3 | - | TRBJ2-5
TGCGCCAGCAGCCAAGGCTTGGTCGGTAGACCTAACTATGGCTACACCTTC | CASSQGLVGRPNYGYTF | - | TRBV4-1 | - | TRBJ1-2
TGTGCCAGCAGCGCGGGACCTAGGCCGGAAGAGCAGTTCTTC | CASSAGPRPEEQFF | - | TRBV9 | - | TRBJ2-1
TGTGCCAGCAGCCCAACCCCAACATACGGCGAGCAGTACTTC | CASSPTPTYGEQYF | - | TRBV5-4 | - | TRBJ2-7
TGTGCCAGCAGCCCGACTAGCGGCAGCACCGGGGAGCTGTTTTTT | CASSPTSGSTGELFF | TRBD2 | TRBV7-2 | - | TRBJ2-2
TGTGCCAGCAGTTCGTATCGGGACAGCAACTATGGCTACACCTTC | CASSSYRDSNYGYTF | TRBD1 | TRBV6-2/TRBV6-3 | - | TRBJ1-2
TGTGCCAGCAGTCCGGGGGGGGCACGAGAGACCCAGTACTTC | CASSPGGARETQYF | TRBD2 | TRBV7-2 | - | TRBJ2-5
TGTGCCAGCAGCTTAGGGACAGACGGCTACACCTTC | CASSLGTDGYTF | - | TRBV7-8 | - | TRBJ1-2
TGTGCCAGCAGCCCCCAGGGGACAACTGAAGCTTTCTTT | CASSPQGTTEAFF | - | TRBV2 | - | TRBJ1-1
TGTGCCAGCAGCGTAGAGGGGGCAGGGAGGACTGAAGCTTTCTTT | CASSVEGAGRTEAFF | TRBD1 | TRBV9 | - | TRBJ1-1
TGTGCCACCAGAGGACAGGGGGACACTGAAGCTTTCTTT | CATRGQGDTEAFF | TRBD1 | TRBV24-1 | - | TRBJ1-1
TGTGCCAGCAGCGTAGGCGAGGGGACGGCGTCAGCTTTCTTT | CASSVGEGTASAFF | - | TRBV9 | - | TRBJ1-1
TGTGCCAGCAGCTTAAGGGGGGCGGCGGGTCGAGAGGTAGATACGCAGTATTTT | CASSLRGAAGREVDTQYF | - | TRBV7-9 | - | TRBJ2-3
TGTGCCAGCAGCCCTCGGACTAGCGGGGGGAACACCGGGGAGCTGTTTTTT | CASSPRTSGGNTGELFF | TRBD2 | TRBV4-2 | - | TRBJ2-2
TGTGCCAGCAGCCTCACAGGACGCGAGCAGTACTTC | CASSLTGREQYF | - | TRBV7-8 | - | TRBJ2-7
TGTGCCAGCAGCCAGGGTTCGTACACTGAAGCTTTCTTT | CASSQGSYTEAFF | - | TRBV3-1/TRBV3-2 | - | TRBJ1-1
TGTGCCAGCAGCCAAGAGGAAGCGGGGGGCACAGATACGCAGTATTTT | CASSQEEAGGTDTQYF | TRBD2 | TRBV4-2 | few | TRBJ2-3
TGTGCCAGCAGCCCCCAAGTGGAGTGGTACGAGCAGTACTTC | CASSPQVEWYEQYF | - | TRBV7-9 | - | TRBJ2-7
TGTGCCAGCAGCTTTGAATTCGATACGCAGTATTTT | CASSFEFDTQYF | - | TRBV7-9 | - | TRBJ2-3
TGTGCCAGCAGTGAGGGGACTAGCGATGAGCAGTTCTTC | CASSEGTSDEQFF | TRBD2 | TRBV6-4 | medium-sized | TRBJ2-1
TGCGCCAGCAGCTCAGAGGGACTAGCGGCCGATAAAGATACGCAGTATTTT | CASSSEGLAADKDTQYF | TRBD2 | TRBV4-1 | - | TRBJ2-3
TGTGCCAGCAGCAAAGCGCGACAGACCCCTCCGAACACCGGGGAGCTGTTTTTT | CASSKARQTPPNTGELFF | - | TRBV21-1 | - | TRBJ2-2
TGTGCCAGCAGCCAAGCCGACAGGGTAGGAGGCTACACCTTC | CASSQADRVGGYTF | TRBD1 | TRBV3-1/TRBV3-2 | - | TRBJ1-2
TGTGCCAGCAGCCAAGATGTTTGGTCTGAAGCTTTCTTT | CASSQDVWSEAFF | - | TRBV4-2 | - | TRBJ1-1
TGCAGCGTTCGGGACAGCACTGAAGCTTTCTTT | CSVRDSTEAFF | TRBD1 | TRBV29-1 | - | TRBJ1-1
TGTGCCAGTAGCACAAAGACAGGGGGTTACACTGAAGCTTTCTTT | CASSTKTGGYTEAFF | TRBD1 | TRBV19 | - | TRBJ1-1
TGTGCCAGCAGTTTGGCGGAGGACACTGAAGCTTTCTTT | CASSLAEDTEAFF | - | TRBV12-3/TRBV12-4 | once | TRBJ1-1
TGTGCCAGCAGCCCCCACTCAAACACTGAAGCTTTCTTT | CASSPHSNTEAFF | - | TRBV7-3 | few | TRBJ1-1
TGTGCCAGCAGGGGACAGGGAATATATTCACCCCTCCACTTT | CASRGQGIYSPLHF | TRBD1 | TRBV7-3 | - | TRBJ1-6
TGTGCCAGTAGTATAAGTGCTGGAGGAGAGACCCAGTACTTC | CASSISAGGETQYF | - | TRBV19 | - | TRBJ2-5
TGTGCCAGTACCGGGGGGGGCCCCTACAATGAGCAGTTCTTC | CASTGGGPYNEQFF | TRBD2 | TRBV19 | - | TRBJ2-1
TGTGCCAGCAGCTTGGGTCTGAAAACAGGGAACACTGAAGCTTTCTTT | CASSLGLKTGNTEAFF | - | TRBV5-4 | - | TRBJ1-1
TGTGCCAGCAGTTACTCTGGGGGAGGGGGCGAGCAGTACTTC | CASSYSGGGGEQYF | - | TRBV6-2/TRBV6-3 | - | TRBJ2-7
TGTGCCAGCAGCTTATCAACATACGAGCAGTACTTC | CASSLSTYEQYF | - | TRBV11-1 | few | TRBJ2-7
TGTGCCAGCAGCTGGCGAGAGAGTGGCTACACCTTC | CASSWRESGYTF | - | TRBV7-9 | - | TRBJ1-2
TGCGCCAGCACCACAGGAGGCGCAGGCACAGATACGCAGTATTTT | CASTTGGAGTDTQYF | - | TRBV5-1 | - | TRBJ2-3
TGTGCCAGCAGCTCTCGATCGAACACCATATATTTT | CASSSRSNTIYF | - | TRBV28 | - | TRBJ1-3